This passage covers 7 T cell receptor beta chains from one sample sequenced in a study of blood T cell repertoires in COVID-19. Here immunoSEQ multiplex PCR was the method, and the copy in TCRdb shows in-frame clones only, minus some. This sample has approximately 490,000 clones; 80% to 90% occur once, and the top ten carry approximately 8.3%. Sample: PBMCs or T cells enriched from blood (not recorded which). These receptors were collected from a woman aged 60-75 years who had recovered from COVID-19.

The rearrangement joins TRBV29-1 to TRBJ2-5, with D tentatively TRBD2 (6 bases). Germline CDR1 SQVTM, CDR2 ANQGSEA. Trimming left V 5 bases short and J 5 bases short, with 12 bases between. This CDR3 is 12 amino acids long. The DNA of the CDR3 is TGCAGCGTTAGGACTGGGGGGGAGACCCAGTACTTC. It is translated as CSVRTGGETQYF. Supplemented by reference TRBV29-1 and TRBJ2-5, the full variable domain reads SAVISQKPSRDICQRGTSLTIQCQVDSQVTMMFWYRQQPGQSLTLIATANQGSEATYESGFVIDKFPISRPNLTFSTLTVSNMSPEDSSIYLCSVRTGGETQYFGPGTRLLVL.

Only one count was recorded for this clone. The chain couples TRBV7-9 to TRBJ2-7; D unresolved. The CDR3 is 15 amino acids. V lost 2 bases and J lost 0, with 11 bases in between. The germline V gene has CDR1 SEHNR and CDR2 FQNEAQ (reference sequence). CDR3 sequence reads: CASSLSPSSSYEQYF. The CDR3 DNA reads TGTGCCAGCAGCTTATCGCCTAGTAGCTCCTACGAGCAGTACTTC.

This rearrangement joins TRBV6-5 to TRBJ2-7; D gene ambiguous. The CDR3 spans 13 residues. V shed 6 bases and J shed 3 bases, with 12 bases lying between them. The V gene's germline CDR1 is MNHEY and CDR2 SVGAGI. This CDR3 is CASSPGSNYEQYV. As DNA, the CDR3 is TGTGCCAGCAGCCCCGGGTCTAACTACGAGCAGTACGTC.

The chain uses TRBV7-2 and TRBJ1-1; D is unclear. There are 14 residues in the CDR3. The germline V gene has CDR1 SGHTA and CDR2 FQGNSA. The V gene lost 5 bases and the J gene lost 1 base, with 11 bases spanning the gap. Here the CDR3 reads CASSTWAGNTEAFF. The CDR3 bases are TGTGCCAGCAGCACGTGGGCAGGGAACACTGAAGCTTTCTTT.

V is TRBV2 and J is TRBJ2-7, with D possibly matching TRBD1 (5 bases). CDR1 and CDR2 (germline): SNHLY, FYNNEI. CDR3 length equals 11 residues. V lost 6 bases to trimming and J lost 4 bases, with 7 bases between them. The CDR3 here is CASRSGYEQYF. For the CDR3, the DNA is TGTGCCAGCAGATCAGGGTACGAGCAGTACTTC.

This rearrangement joins TRBV24-1 to TRBJ2-3, with a weak D call TRBD1 (5 bases). The CDR3 sequence is 13 residues long. In germline, CDR1 is KGHDR, CDR2 SFDVKD. Trimming stripped 8 bases from V and 6 bases from J, with 14 bases between. The CDR3 is CATKGRDLDTQYF. CDR3 bases: TGTGCCACCAAAGGCAGGGATTTGGATACGCAGTATTTT.

The CDR3 DNA is TGCAGCGTTGAGGCTAGCGGGGGCACAGATACGCAGTATTTT. Its protein is CSVEASGGTDTQYF. The chain uses TRBV29-1 and TRBJ2-3; 9 bases agree with TRBD2. The length of the CDR3 is 14 residues. In germline, CDR1 is SQVTM, CDR2 ANQGSEA. V lost 3 bases and J lost 1; bases outside the gene matches: 2.